The 29 T cell receptor beta chains below were found in one sample sequenced in a study of CD8 T cells in Susac syndrome. Random hexamers primed reverse transcription of about 0.45 to 1 ug RNA. Each CDR3 protein is one row after TCRdb ran MiXCR on the immunoSEQ multiplex PCR reads. This sample has tens of thousands of distinct CDR3 sequences, with 90% to 95% found just once. Sequencing input: CD8+ T cells from PBMCs. These receptors all stem from a human donor with multiple sclerosis.

The chain joins TRBV9 to TRBJ2-7, with D uncertain. The germline V gene has CDR1 SGDLS and CDR2 YYNGEE. The V end lost 3 bases, the J end lost 2 bases, and 12 bases lay between the germline ends. The CDR3 contains 14 residues. The CDR3 loop reads CASSAGGRTYEQYF. Here the CDR3 DNA reads TGTGCCAGCAGCGCCGGTGGACGGACCTACGAGCAGTACTTC.

This chain joins TRBV6-1 and TRBJ2-3; TRBD2 matches 12 bases. Germline loops: CDR1 MNHNS, CDR2 SASEGT. This CDR3 spans 17 amino acids. J lost 5 bases, V lost 6 bases, and 12 bases had no gene match. The CDR3 coding sequence is TGTGCCAGCAGCCCAACTAGCGGGGGGAGGTCTATAGATACGCAGTATTTT. It yields the protein CASSPTSGGRSIDTQYF.

The V call is TRBV30, the J call TRBJ1-2; possible D gene TRBD1, 5 bases. Germline loops: CDR1 GTSNPN, CDR2 SVGIG (reference sequence). With 1 base removed from V and 8 bases from J, the gap between germline ends came to 14 bases. This CDR3 region has 13 residues. CDR3 in amino acids: CAWSDTGGVGYTF. In DNA, the CDR3 is TGTGCCTGGAGTGATACAGGAGGAGTAGGCTACACCTTC.

The chain uses TRBV6-6 and TRBJ2-2, with D unresolved. The germline V gene encodes CDR1 MNHNY and CDR2 SVGAGI (reference sequence). The CDR3 contains 15 residues. V lost 2 bases and J lost 3, with 10 bases in between. The CDR3 DNA follows: TGTGCCAGCAGTTACCCCTCACGGGACACCGGGGAGCTGTTTTTT. Translating it yields CASSYPSRDTGELFF.

The chain combines TRBV7-9 with TRBJ1-2, with a tentative D call TRBD1 (5 bases). CDR3 size: 13 residues. Germline CDR1 reads SEHNR; CDR2 reads FQNEAQ (reference sequence). V was trimmed by 4 bases and J by 0 bases, leaving 6 bases between them. Here the CDR3 reads CASSSGANYGYTF. In nucleotides, the CDR3 is TGTGCCAGCAGCTCGGGGGCTAACTATGGCTACACCTTC.

The V call is TRBV12-3 or TRBV12-4, the J call TRBJ2-7, with D unclear. Trimming removed 6 bases at V and 5 bases at J, with 17 bases between. This CDR3 contains 14 residues. The CDR3 DNA reads TGTGCCAGCAGCTCTCTTCGGTTGGACCACGAGCAGTACTTC. It codes for CASSSLRLDHEQYF.

This chain uses TRBV12-3 or TRBV12-4 with TRBJ2-3, with D unclear. V was cut by 3 bases and J by 0 bases, with 10 bases left in between. This CDR3 spans 15 amino acids. CDR3 nucleotides: TGTGCCAGCAGTTTTTACCCAACTAGCACAGATACGCAGTATTTT. Its protein product is CASSFYPTSTDTQYF.

The chain is built from TRBV20-1 and TRBJ1-1, with TRBD1 as a possible D gene (5 bases). The V and J ends lost 0 bases and 0 bases respectively, with 11 bases between them. This CDR3 comprises 15 residues. Looked up from germline, CDR1 is DFQATT and CDR2 is SNEGSKA (reference sequence). CDR3 DNA: TGCAGTGCTAGAGACGTAGGGGATTTGAACACTGAAGCTTTCTTT. It codes for CSARDVGDLNTEAFF.

This chain connects TRBV25-1 to TRBJ2-1; 8 nucleotides agree with TRBD1. Germline CDR1 reads MGHDK; CDR2 reads SYGVNS. Losses at the gene ends were 5 bases for V and 2 bases for J; bases not matched to a gene: 5. CDR3 length equals 15 residues. CDR3 loop: CASSLLQGAYNEQFF. The CDR3 DNA reads as TGTGCCAGCAGTCTCTTACAGGGGGCCTACAATGAGCAGTTCTTC.

J is TRBJ1-5 and V is TRBV20-1, with D perhaps matching TRBD1 (5 bases). CDR3 size: 13 residues. Germline values: CDR1 DFQATT, CDR2 SNEGSKA (reference sequence). The V and J ends lost 0 bases and 4 bases respectively, with 7 bases between them. Here the CDR3 DNA reads TGCAGTGCTAGAGATCGGGGGAATCAGCCCCAGCATTTT. Translating gives CSARDRGNQPQHF.

The rearrangement joins TRBV5-1 to TRBJ2-7; D perhaps matches TRBD1 (8 bases). Trimming took 4 bases from V and 6 from J, leaving 23 bases between them. CDR1 and CDR2 (germline): SGHRS, YFSETQ. The CDR3 runs to 16 residues. CDR3 protein: CASSLGQGRTRGEQYF. CDR3 DNA sequence: TGCGCCAGCAGCCTAGGACAGGGAAGGACTAGGGGCGAGCAGTACTTC.

The chain is built from TRBV27 and TRBJ2-5, with TRBD2 identical over 12 bases. CDR1 MNHEY and CDR2 SMNVEV come from the germline V gene (reference sequence). V dropped 4 bases and J dropped 2; count of bases not matched to a gene: 8. The CDR3 contains 17 residues. DNA for the CDR3: TGTGCCAGCAGTTCCTATACTAGCGGGGGGTCTCAAGAGACCCAGTACTTC. This encodes CASSSYTSGGSQETQYF.

Here the CDR3 DNA reads TGTGCCAGCAGGTCCGGGACAGGGGAATCCTACGAGCAGTACTTC. This translates into CASRSGTGESYEQYF. This chain joins TRBV12-3 or TRBV12-4 and TRBJ2-7, with 10 bases fitting TRBD1. This CDR3 has 15 amino acids. Trimming took 6 bases from V and 1 from J; bases not matched to a gene: 6.

This rearrangement joins TRBV20-1 to TRBJ2-7; 8 bases are a match to TRBD2. The V gene's germline CDR1 is DFQATT and CDR2 SNEGSKA (reference sequence). V shed 2 bases, J shed 3 bases, and the junction held 3 bases outside the gene matches. The CDR3 covers 13 residues. The CDR3 DNA is TGCAGTGCTAGACGGACTAGCAGCTACGAGCAGTACTTC. Translated, it gives CSARRTSSYEQYF.

The chain employs TRBV6-5 and TRBJ2-5; TRBD2 aligns across 8 bases. J lost 5 bases, V lost 8 bases, and 13 bases had no gene match. Germline V gene data show CDR1 as MNHEY and CDR2 as SVGAGI. The CDR3 sequence is 15 residues long. DNA of the CDR3: TGTGCCAGCTCTTTCGGGGGGGGGAGTGGGGAGACCCAGTACTTC. This gives the protein CASSFGGGSGETQYF.

The J gene is TRBJ2-7, the V gene TRBV6-6, with D perhaps assigned TRBD1 or TRBD2 (7 bases each). In germline, CDR1 is MNHNY, CDR2 SVGAGI (reference sequence). Trimming pared 4 bases from V and 3 bases from J, leaving 16 bases between. The CDR3 spans 15 residues. The CDR3 spells CASSLGRGGFYEQYF. The CDR3 DNA is TGTGCCAGCAGTTTAGGCAGGGGGGGATTCTACGAGCAGTACTTC.

This chain joins TRBV13 and TRBJ2-3, with 8 bases aligning to TRBD2. Per germline, CDR1 PRHDT and CDR2 FYEKMQ (reference sequence). This CDR3 has 16 residues. V shed 2 bases, J shed 5 bases, and the junction held 9 bases outside the gene matches. CDR3 DNA: TGTGCCAGCAGCTTATTTTCGCGGGGGGTAGAAGATACGCAGTATTTT. Encoded protein: CASSLFSRGVEDTQYF.

This clonotype was seen only once. V is TRBV6-6 and J is TRBJ1-1; TRBD1 agrees at 9 bases. Unmatched junction bases numbered 0, after V lost 4 bases and J lost 0 bases. The CDR3 runs 14 residues. Germline V gene lookup returns CDR1 MNHNY and CDR2 SVGAGI (reference sequence). CDR3 sequence (DNA): TGTGCCAGCAGTTGGGACAGGGTGAACACTGAAGCTTTCTTT. Translated: CASSWDRVNTEAFF.

The chain links TRBV7-2 to TRBJ2-7; D gene unclear. Germline CDR1 SGHTA, CDR2 FQGNSA. The CDR3 consists of 12 residues. V was clipped by 2 bases and J by 3 bases, with 5 bases between them. The CDR3 region is CASSLYGYEQYF. CDR3 DNA sequence: TGTGCCAGCAGCTTATACGGCTACGAGCAGTACTTC.

This clonotype was counted once. The chain carries TRBV13 and TRBJ2-7; D is perhaps TRBD2 (7 bases). In germline, CDR1 is PRHDT, CDR2 FYEKMQ (reference sequence). Trimming pared 7 bases from V and 5 bases from J, leaving 21 bases between. The CDR3 contains 15 residues. The CDR3 loop is CASNKRRGLGDEQYF. In DNA form, the CDR3 reads TGTGCCAGCAACAAGAGGCGGGGGCTTGGAGACGAGCAGTACTTC.

This rearrangement joins TRBV4-1 to TRBJ2-1; TRBD2 agrees at 9 bases. This CDR3 region has 13 residues. V was pared by 4 bases and J by 9 bases, with 4 bases of the junction left unmatched. Per the germline V gene, CDR1 is MGHRA and CDR2 is YSYEKL. CDR3 bases: TGCGCCAGCAGCCTTAAGACTAGCGGTGAGCAGTTCTTC. Translation: CASSLKTSGEQFF.

This clonotype was detected once. V and J are TRBV12-3 or TRBV12-4 and TRBJ1-2; no reliable D call. The V end lost 4 bases, the J end lost 1 base, and 19 bases lay between the germline ends. The CDR3 spans 17 residues. The CDR3 sequence: CASSSVTLRINNYGYTF. The CDR3 region has the DNA TGTGCCAGCAGTTCGGTAACCCTTCGTATTAATAACTATGGCTACACCTTC.

The chain links TRBV27 to TRBJ2-7, with 7 bases matching TRBD2. Germline V lookup: CDR1 MNHEY, CDR2 SMNVEV (reference sequence). CDR3 length: 13 residues. J gave up 7 bases and V 1 base, and 4 bases lay outside the gene matches. The CDR3 here is CASSLYGGWEQYF. The CDR3 nucleotides read TGTGCCAGCAGTTTATACGGGGGGTGGGAGCAGTACTTC.

The chain recombines TRBV20-1 with TRBJ2-1, with 7 bases identical to TRBD1. After removal of 0 bases from V and 5 bases from J, the junction contained 10 bases not matched to a gene. This CDR3 has 16 residues. The germline V gene has CDR1 DFQATT and CDR2 SNEGSKA (reference sequence). This CDR3 is CSARDHWTGRNNEQFF. The CDR3 DNA reads as TGCAGTGCTAGAGATCACTGGACAGGACGAAACAATGAGCAGTTCTTC.

This chain connects TRBV20-1 to TRBJ2-1; 8 positions match TRBD2. V shed 2 bases and J 1 base; nucleotides not matched to a gene: 7. The V gene's germline CDR1 is DFQATT and CDR2 SNEGSKA (reference sequence). The CDR3 length is 16 residues. The CDR3 DNA sequence: TGCAGTGCTAGATCAAGCGGGACTAGGTCCTACAATGAGCAGTTCTTC. This gives the protein CSARSSGTRSYNEQFF.

This chain links TRBV12-3 or TRBV12-4 with TRBJ2-1, with D possibly matching TRBD2 (5 bases). Trimming removed 9 bases from V and 8 bases from J, with 17 bases in between. This CDR3 contains 13 residues. CDR3 sequence (DNA): TGTGCCAGTCTGGACTCGTCCGCGTATGAGCAGTTCTTC. It encodes CASLDSSAYEQFF.

V usage is TRBV24-1 and J usage is TRBJ2-3; tentatively, D is TRBD2 (5 bases). The V gene's germline CDR1 is KGHDR and CDR2 SFDVKD. This CDR3 is 14 amino acids long. The V end lost 9 bases, the J end lost 5 bases, and 17 bases lay between the germline ends. The CDR3, as DNA: TGTGCCACCCGGAAGGGAGACAACAGAGATACGCAGTATTTT. Protein sequence: CATRKGDNRDTQYF.

The rearrangement uses TRBV12-3 or TRBV12-4 and TRBJ1-2, with TRBD1 matching over 7 bases. This CDR3 is 14 amino acids long. After removal of 5 bases from V and 14 bases from J, the junction contained 17 bases not matched to a gene. For the CDR3, the DNA is TGTGCCAGCAGTACAACAGGGGCCCCGCTGCGGGATACCTTC. It yields the protein CASSTTGAPLRDTF.

V usage is TRBV11-2 and J usage is TRBJ2-7; 9 bases are a match to TRBD1. J was trimmed by 1 base and V by 5 bases; bases with no gene match: 3. Looked up from germline, CDR1 is SGHAT and CDR2 is FQNNGV. The CDR3 has 14 amino acids. CDR3 in amino acids: CASSDGQGSYEQYF. CDR3 coding DNA: TGTGCCAGCAGCGACGGACAGGGGTCCTACGAGCAGTACTTC.